This T cell receptor (beta chain) was sequenced during a study of STAT5B mutations in CD4+ large granular lymphocyte leukemia. Study-wide results and limits: Top patient clones used TRBV06 genes more often: 8/27 versus 2/35 in controls. The CD4+ versus CD8+ T-LGLL clonality difference may reflect limited sample size.

Only in-frame clones appear in the TCRdb table, and some are missing; sequencing was by immunoSEQ multiplex PCR. The repertoire holds about 48,000 clones, with roughly 72% as singletons. This clone has more than one count but fewer than ten. The target antigen is unknown. CDR3 length: 12 amino acids. From germline, CDR1 is LNHDA and CDR2 SQIVND (reference sequence). V lost 4 bases, J lost 7 bases, and 10 bases lay in between. The V call is TRBV19, the J call TRBJ1-1; possibly TRBD1 for D (6 bases). This clonotype was sampled from a human donor in good health. Specimen: CD4+ T cells from blood buffy coats. CDR3 nucleotides: TGTGCCAGTAGTAGGCAGGGGATTGAAGCTTTCTTT. This codes for CASSRQGIEAFF.